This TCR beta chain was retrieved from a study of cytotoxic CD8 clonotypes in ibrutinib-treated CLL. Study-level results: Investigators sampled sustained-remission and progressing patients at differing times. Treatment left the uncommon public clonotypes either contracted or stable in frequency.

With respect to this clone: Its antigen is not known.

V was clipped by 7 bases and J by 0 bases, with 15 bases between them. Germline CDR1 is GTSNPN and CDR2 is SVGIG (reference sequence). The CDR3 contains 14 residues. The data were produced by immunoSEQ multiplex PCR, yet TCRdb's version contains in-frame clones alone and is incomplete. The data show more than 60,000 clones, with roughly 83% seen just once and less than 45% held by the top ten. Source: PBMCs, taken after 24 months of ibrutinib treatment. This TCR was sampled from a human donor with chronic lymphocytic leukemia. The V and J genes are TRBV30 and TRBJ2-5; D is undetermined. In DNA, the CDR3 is TGTGCCTTTGAAGGGCCGGATTACCAAGAGACCCAGTACTTC. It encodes CAFEGPDYQETQYF.